The 6 T cell receptor beta chains below were found in one sample sequenced in a study of identifying expanded T cells in peripheral blood. Generated by immunoSEQ multiplex PCR, the TCRdb table keeps only in-frame clones and is missing some. This sample has 120,000 or so clones, with about 80% found just once. The specimen was blood. The receptor set was obtained from a person aged 18-70 years in good health.

The chain carries TRBV6-6 and TRBJ1-6; D remains unclear. This CDR3 is 15 amino acids long. From germline, CDR1 is MNHNY and CDR2 SVGAGI (reference sequence). The germline V and J ends were trimmed by 4 bases and 7 bases, with 14 bases remaining between them. The CDR3 region is CASSWAPAQNSPLHF. The CDR3, as DNA: TGTGCCAGCAGTTGGGCCCCGGCCCAGAATTCACCCCTCCACTTT.

V and J are TRBV5-4 and TRBJ2-6, with 8 bases matching TRBD1. V dropped 5 bases and J dropped 0; count of bases not matched to a gene: 7. The CDR3 is 17 residues long. Germline values: CDR1 SGHNT, CDR2 YYREEE (reference sequence). The CDR3 region has the DNA TGTGCCAGCAGTTTCGTGGACAGGGACTCTGGGGCCAACGTCCTGACTTTC. It encodes CASSFVDRDSGANVLTF.

The chain recombines TRBV4-1 with TRBJ1-1; D perhaps matches TRBD1 (6 bases). Germline assignment: CDR1 MGHRA and CDR2 YSYEKL. Trimming removed 2 bases from V and 2 bases from J, with 24 bases in between. The CDR3 runs to 19 residues. For the CDR3, the DNA is TGCGCCAGCAGCCAACCGGCAGGGGCGACAGTTCCCCCAAACACTGAAGCTTTCTTT. This translates into CASSQPAGATVPPNTEAFF.

This chain links TRBV7-3 with TRBJ1-1; the D is unclear. Germline V gene sequence: CDR1 SGHTA, CDR2 FQGTGA. CDR3 length equals 13 residues. The V end lost 5 bases, the J end lost 0 bases, and 7 bases lay between the germline ends. This CDR3 reads CASSSNMNTEAFF. CDR3 DNA: TGTGCCAGCAGCAGTAACATGAACACTGAAGCTTTCTTT. Complete variable domain (other parts from reference TRBV7-3 and TRBJ1-1): GAGVSQTPSNKVTEKGKYVELRCDPISGHTALYWYRQSLGQGPEFLIYFQGTGAADDSGLPNDRFFAVRPEGSVSTLKIQRTERGDSAVYLCASSSNMNTEAFFGQGTRLTVV.

The CDR3 is CASRLGSGLETQYF. CDR3 sequence (DNA): TGTGCCAGCAGACTGGGGTCAGGTTTAGAGACCCAGTACTTC. The V gene is TRBV11-2, the J gene TRBJ2-5; D remains ambiguous. CDR1 and CDR2 from the germline V gene are SGHAT and FQNNGV. The germline V and J ends were trimmed by 6 bases and 4 bases, with 15 bases remaining between them. CDR3 size: 14 residues.

The genes are TRBV6-6 and TRBJ1-2, with 7 bases fitting TRBD1. Germline lookup yields CDR1 MNHNY and CDR2 SVGAGI (reference sequence). The CDR3 sequence is 16 residues long. Trimming took 6 bases from V and 4 from J; bases not matched to a gene: 14. The CDR3: CASRDSTGSRFYGYTF. CDR3 DNA: TGTGCCAGCAGGGACTCGACAGGGTCTCGATTCTATGGCTACACCTTC.